This T cell receptor (beta chain) was obtained from a study of blood T cells in healthy people across ages. Study at large: About one barcoded beta molecule was captured per two T cells (by template switching). Study-level findings and limits: Donors of long life had a larger count of naive CD4+ cells and greater diversity than aged donors. TCR beta diversity, measured per million T cells, fell in a roughly linear way with age.

Of note for this clonotype: Its antigen is currently unknown.

The CDR3 is made up of 16 amino acids. Germline V gene lookup returns CDR1 MGHRA and CDR2 YSYEKL. The second PCR ran about 6 to 11 cycles with a sample-barcoded 5' primer and J-beta primers. MiXCR, run by TCRdb on the 5' RACE reads, gives a single entry per CDR3 protein. The sample carries more than 1,400,000 distinct CDR3 sequences, about 43% recorded once. Sequencing used blood. The J gene is TRBJ2-5, the V gene TRBV4-1, with D maybe TRBD2 (6 bases). Judging by the DNA end, TRBJ2-7 fits better; the J call may be wrong. The clonotype originates from a woman aged 18 to 35 in good health. In nucleotides, the CDR3 is TGCGCCAGCAGCCAAGAGCCGGGGGACGGGGGCTACGAGCAGTACTTC. It encodes CASSQEPGDGGYEQYF.